These 9 T cell receptor beta chains were all obtained from the same sample, sequenced in a study of blood T cell repertoires in COVID-19. Clones were sequenced by immunoSEQ multiplex PCR, and TCRdb holds only the in-frame ones, with some missing. There are 100,000 to 150,000 clones in the sample; around nine tenths occur only once, and less than 2.5% lies in the top ten. Sequences were obtained from peripheral blood. These receptors originate from a man in his 70s with active COVID-19.

This clone has only a few counts. The J gene is TRBJ2-7, the V gene TRBV4-1, with 8 positions matching TRBD2. V lost 2 bases to trimming and J lost 3 bases; unmatched junction nucleotides: 3. Germline V gene data show CDR1 as MGHRA and CDR2 as YSYEKL. There are 14 residues in the CDR3. CDR3 bases: TGCGCCAGCAGCCAACTAGCGGGTAACTACGAGCAGTACTTC. Its translation: CASSQLAGNYEQYF.

The chain has TRBV27 and TRBJ1-4; 8 positions agree with TRBD1. Germline V gene sequence: CDR1 MNHEY, CDR2 SMNVEV (reference sequence). V shed 4 bases, J shed 4 bases, and the junction held 5 bases outside the gene matches. This CDR3 is built from 15 residues. The CDR3 is CASSSGQAINEKLFF. The CDR3 bases are TGTGCCAGCAGTTCGGGACAGGCGATTAATGAAAAACTGTTTTTT. Using reference TRBV27 and TRBJ1-4 for the parts outside the CDR3, the full variable domain is EAQVTQNPRYLITVTGKKLTVTCSQNMNHEYMSWYRQDPGLGLRQIYYSMNVEVTDKGDVPEGYKVSRKEKRNFPLILESPSPNQTSLYFCASSSGQAINEKLFFGSGTQLSVL.

This chain links TRBV4-2 with TRBJ2-1; D unclear. The germline V gene has CDR1 LGHNA and CDR2 YNFKEQ. The CDR3 totals 14 residues. The ends were cut back, 1 base at V and 8 bases at J, with 12 bases in the middle. This CDR3 reads CASSQVDGSYEQFF. CDR3 bases: TGTGCCAGCAGCCAAGTCGATGGTAGTTATGAGCAGTTCTTC.

The chain has TRBV7-9 and TRBJ2-3, with 7 bases aligning to TRBD2. CDR3 size: 15 residues. Trimming cost V 5 bases and J 3 bases; bases outside gene matches: 8. Germline V gives CDR1 SEHNR, CDR2 FQNEAQ (reference sequence). CDR3 bases: TGTGCCAGCAGCCCCCGAGGGGAGGGGACAGATACGCAGTATTTT. Protein: CASSPRGEGTDTQYF.

V is TRBV9 and J is TRBJ1-1, with no clear D. V dropped 4 bases and J dropped 0 bases, with 13 bases sitting between them. This CDR3 comprises 15 residues. The germline gives CDR1 SGDLS, CDR2 YYNGEE. Here the CDR3 reads CASSPPAPMNTEAFF. The CDR3 DNA is TGTGCCAGCAGCCCCCCTGCCCCTATGAACACTGAAGCTTTCTTT.

The rearrangement uses TRBV9 and TRBJ2-4; D remains unclear. CDR3 size: 13 residues. V dropped 2 bases and J dropped 7 bases, with 10 bases sitting between them. The germline V gene has CDR1 SGDLS and CDR2 YYNGEE. CDR3 loop: CASSVSTRNIQYF. The CDR3 nucleotides read TGTGCCAGCAGCGTGAGTACGAGGAACATTCAGTACTTC.

The rearrangement joins TRBV19 to TRBJ1-1, with a possible D match to TRBD1 (5 bases). The CDR3 extends over 13 amino acids. Germline CDR1 reads LNHDA; CDR2 reads SQIVND (reference sequence). Trimming cost V 7 bases and J 0 bases, with 9 bases left between them. The CDR3 nucleotides are TGTGCCAGTAAAGGCAGGGTGAACACTGAAGCTTTCTTT. Translated: CASKGRVNTEAFF.

The rearrangement joins TRBV5-1 to TRBJ1-1; 7 nucleotides line up with TRBD1. The trim removed 3 bases at V and 2 bases at J, leaving 1 base unmatched. Germline CDR1 reads SGHRS; CDR2 reads YFSETQ. There are 13 residues in the CDR3. Here the CDR3 DNA reads TGCGCCAGCAGCTGGGACAGAAACACTGAAGCTTTCTTT. Translated: CASSWDRNTEAFF.

The V and J genes are TRBV18 and TRBJ1-1, with 7 positions matching TRBD1. This CDR3 region has 17 residues. CDR1 and CDR2 from the germline V gene are KGHSH and LQKENI. V dropped 4 bases and J dropped 0; count of bases not matched to a gene: 11. The CDR3 sequence: CASSQQQGRRVNTEAFF. DNA for the CDR3: TGTGCCAGCTCACAACAACAGGGGAGAAGGGTGAACACTGAAGCTTTCTTT.